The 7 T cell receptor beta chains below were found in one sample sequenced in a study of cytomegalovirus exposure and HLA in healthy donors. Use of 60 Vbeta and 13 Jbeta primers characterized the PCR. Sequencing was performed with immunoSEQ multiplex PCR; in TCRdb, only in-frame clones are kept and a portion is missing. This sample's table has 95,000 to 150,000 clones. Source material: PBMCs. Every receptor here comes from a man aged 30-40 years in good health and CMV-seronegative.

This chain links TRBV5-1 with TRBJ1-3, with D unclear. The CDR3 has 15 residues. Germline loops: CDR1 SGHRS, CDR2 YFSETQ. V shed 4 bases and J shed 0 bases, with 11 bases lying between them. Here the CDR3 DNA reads TGCGCCAGCAGCGAACTTTACAGCTCTGGAAACACCATATATTTT. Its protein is CASSELYSSGNTIYF.

The CDR3 spells CATATLSNTGELFF. CDR3 sequence (DNA): TGTGCCACCGCGACTCTTTCGAACACCGGGGAGCTGTTTTTT. The genes are TRBV19 and TRBJ2-2; D not certain. Trimming shortened V by 10 bases and J by 0 bases, and 12 bases separated the two germline ends. The germline V gene encodes CDR1 LNHDA and CDR2 SQIVND (reference sequence). The CDR3 runs to 14 residues.

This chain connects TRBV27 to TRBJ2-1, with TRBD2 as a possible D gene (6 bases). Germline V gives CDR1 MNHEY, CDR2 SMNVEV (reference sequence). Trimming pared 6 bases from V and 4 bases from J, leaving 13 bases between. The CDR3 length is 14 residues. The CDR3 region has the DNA TGTGCCAGCAGAGGGCTAGCGCTTTACAATGAGCAGTTCTTC. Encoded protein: CASRGLALYNEQFF.

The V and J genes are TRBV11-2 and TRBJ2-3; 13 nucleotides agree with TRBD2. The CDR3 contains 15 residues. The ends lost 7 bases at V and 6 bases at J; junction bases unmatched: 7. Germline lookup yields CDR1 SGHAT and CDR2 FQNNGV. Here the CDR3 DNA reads TGTGCCAGCACCCTTGGACTAGCGGGAGTGGATACGCAGTATTTT. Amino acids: CASTLGLAGVDTQYF.

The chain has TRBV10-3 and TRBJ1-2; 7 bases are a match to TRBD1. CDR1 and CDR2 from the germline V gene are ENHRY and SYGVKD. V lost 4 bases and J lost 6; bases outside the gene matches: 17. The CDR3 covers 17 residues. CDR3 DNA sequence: TGTGCCATCAGTGGACTTTCTAGAGGGACAGCAGCTAATGGCTACACCTTC. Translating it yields CAISGLSRGTAANGYTF.

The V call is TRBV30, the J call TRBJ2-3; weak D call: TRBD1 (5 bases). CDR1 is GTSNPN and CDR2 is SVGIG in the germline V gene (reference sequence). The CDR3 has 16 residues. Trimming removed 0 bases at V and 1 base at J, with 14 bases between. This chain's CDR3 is CAWSVLRDSRTDTQYF. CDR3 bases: TGTGCCTGGAGTGTACTCCGAGACAGCCGCACAGATACGCAGTATTTT.

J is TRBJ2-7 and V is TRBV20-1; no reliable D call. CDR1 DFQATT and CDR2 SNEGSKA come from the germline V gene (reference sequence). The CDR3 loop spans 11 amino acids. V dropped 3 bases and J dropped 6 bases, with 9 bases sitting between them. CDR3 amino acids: CSARLSSEQYF. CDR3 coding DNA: TGCAGTGCTAGGCTTAGCTCCGAGCAGTACTTC.